This TCR beta chain was sequenced in a study of tumor-infiltrating lymphocytes in localized non-small cell lung cancer. Study overall: Patients included smokers and never-smokers with various histologies, some sampled after neoadjuvant chemotherapy.

Study observations and caveats: No link was found between tumor T-cell fraction and recurrence-free survival. Different pieces of the same tissue were used for each assay.

A word on this clone: Its target is unknown.

CDR3 length: 14 residues. The V gene end was trimmed by 4 bases and the J gene end by 2 bases; junction bases not matched to a gene: 4. Germline-derived CDR1 and CDR2 are SGHDT and YYEEEE. Sequencing used immunoSEQ multiplex PCR; TCRdb keeps in-frame clones, though not all of them. The sample carries around 16,000 clones, roughly 79% recorded once. The specimen sequenced was lung tumor tissue. The clonotype originates from a human donor with non-small cell lung cancer. The chain links TRBV5-6 to TRBJ1-2; 8 bases align to TRBD1. The chain's CDR3 is CASSAPGGNYGYTF. The CDR3 region has the DNA TGTGCCAGCAGCGCGCCAGGGGGCAACTATGGCTACACCTTC. Looking up the rest from reference TRBV5-6 and TRBJ1-2 gives the full variable domain: DAGVTQSPTHLIKTRGQQVTLRCSPKSGHDTVSWYQQALGQGPQFIFQYYEEEERQRGNFPDRFSGHQFPNYSSELNVNALLLGDSALYLCASSAPGGNYGYTFGSGTRLTVV.